Following are 8 T cell receptor beta chains from one sample sequenced in a study of CD8 T cells in ankylosing spondylitis. One entry per CDR3 protein results from TCRdb running MiXCR on the 5' RACE reads. The profile shows fewer than 400,000 distinct CDR3 sequences, around 15% of them singletons. Sequencing was performed on blood, either unsorted or a sorted T cell fraction (not recorded which). These receptors were obtained from a male donor with ankylosing spondylitis or in good health (not recorded which).

This clonotype showed up just a few times. This chain links TRBV12-3 or TRBV12-4 with TRBJ1-6; D is ambiguous. Between the trimmed V and J ends, which lost 6 bases and 5 bases, there was a span of 17 bases. The CDR3 has 16 amino acids. This CDR3 reads CASSTPPGIHNSPLHF. CDR3 DNA: TGTGCCAGCAGCACCCCACCTGGGATCCATAATTCACCCCTCCACTTT.

This clonotype has more than one count but fewer than ten. The chain employs TRBV3-2 and TRBJ2-1; the DNA was not compared with TRBD1, the D call given in the table. TRBV3-2 is classified as a pseudogene. This CDR3 spans 15 amino acids. CDR3 sequence (DNA): TGTGCCAGCAGCCAAGATGGGGGGATGTACAATGAGCAGTTCTTC. The encoded protein is CASSQDGGMYNEQFF.

This clonotype was picked up a small number of times. The gene calls are TRBV12-3 or TRBV12-4 and TRBJ2-1; D not certain. CDR3 size: 15 residues. V gave up 2 bases and J gave up 9 bases, with 17 bases separating them. The CDR3 here is CASSLRSLDHTEQFF. Written as DNA, the CDR3 is TGTGCCAGCAGTTTAAGGTCGTTAGACCACACTGAGCAGTTCTTC.

The V call is TRBV20-1, the J call TRBJ1-1; possibly TRBD1 for D (5 bases). This CDR3 contains 13 residues. V lost 5 bases to trimming and J lost 6 bases, with 16 bases between them. CDR1 and CDR2 from the germline V gene are DFQATT and SNEGSKA (reference sequence). CDR3 amino acids: CSAARQRTPEAFF. CDR3 DNA sequence: TGCAGTGCTGCGCGACAGCGGACACCTGAAGCTTTCTTT.

Regarding this clonotype: The CDR3 end shows no conserved phenylalanine or tryptophan, and so a read error is likely. This rearrangement joins TRBV12-3 or TRBV12-4 to TRBJ2-7; maybe TRBD2 (5 bases). V was shortened by 2 bases and J by 1 base, with 9 bases between the two germline ends. The CDR3 has 14 residues. CDR3 nucleotide sequence: TGTGCCAGCAGTTTATATGGACTTTCCTACGAGCAGTACCTC. It encodes CASSLYGLSYEQYL.

This clonotype was seen only a few times. The rearrangement links TRBV29-1 to TRBJ2-7, with D maybe TRBD2 (6 bases). V lost 5 bases, J lost 0 bases, and 11 bases lay in between. The CDR3 has 13 amino acids. Looked up from germline, CDR1 is SQVTM and CDR2 is ANQGSEA. CDR3 residues: CSVSRDFSYEQYF. The CDR3 region has the DNA TGCAGCGTTAGCCGGGACTTCTCCTACGAGCAGTACTTC.

The chain is built from TRBV3-1 and TRBJ2-2; D not resolved. The V gene's germline CDR1 is LGHDT and CDR2 YNNKEL (reference sequence). There are 13 residues in the CDR3. Deletions cut 3 bases from V and 7 bases from J, with 9 bases between. In DNA form, the CDR3 reads TGTGCCAGCAGCCAGTTGGTTAACGGGGAGCTGTTTTTT. This codes for CASSQLVNGELFF.

This rearrangement joins TRBV10-2 to TRBJ2-3; D may be TRBD1 or TRBD2 (6 bases each). The CDR3 runs 15 residues. Germline CDR1 WSHSY, CDR2 SAAADI. With 3 bases removed from V and 1 base from J, the gap between germline ends came to 11 bases. CDR3 amino acids: CASSDVGGRTDTQYF. DNA of the CDR3: TGCGCCAGCAGTGACGTGGGGGGCCGCACAGATACGCAGTATTTT.